These 11 T cell receptor beta chains were all obtained from the same sample, sequenced in a study of T cells in Graves' hyperthyroidism and ophthalmopathy. Researchers took RNA transcripts and amplified the TCR beta CDR3 regions from them. The primer set for the first-round RT-PCR of the TCR CDR3 was HTBI. Each CDR3 protein is one row after TCRdb ran MiXCR on the multiplex PCR reads. The sample contains about 300,000 distinct CDR3 sequences, roughly 20% of which appear only once. The sample comprised blood. The receptor source for this set is a middle-aged man with Graves' ophthalmopathy.

The V gene is TRBV4-2, the J gene TRBJ2-3, with 7 bases aligning to TRBD2. With 0 bases clipped from V and 4 bases from J, the junction kept 7 bases outside the gene matches. This CDR3 spans 16 amino acids. Germline CDR1 reads LGHNA; CDR2 reads YNFKEQ. The CDR3 protein is CASSQDPSGYADTQYF. In DNA form, the CDR3 reads TGTGCCAGCAGCCAAGACCCTAGCGGATACGCAGATACGCAGTATTTT.

V gene TRBV20-1 combines with J gene TRBJ2-3, with 10 bases identical to TRBD2. Germline CDR1 and CDR2: DFQATT and SNEGSKA (reference sequence). CDR3 length: 16 amino acids. The V segment lost 0 bases and the J segment 2 bases; nucleotides outside the gene matches: 5. Written as DNA, the CDR3 is TGCAGTGCTAGAGATTCCCTAGCGGGAGACACAGATACGCAGTATTTT. Its protein product is CSARDSLAGDTDTQYF.

This clonotype came up many times. V and J are TRBV10-3 and TRBJ1-1, with D unclear. V lost 3 bases to trimming and J lost 3 bases, with 8 bases between them. The germline gives CDR1 ENHRY, CDR2 SYGVKD. CDR3 size: 13 residues. The CDR3 nucleotides are TGTGCCATCAGTGAAGGTAAGGACACTGAAGCTTTCTTT. Translation gives CAISEGKDTEAFF.

J is TRBJ2-7 and V is TRBV29-1, with D perhaps given as TRBD1 or TRBD2 (5 bases each). The ends were cut back, 3 bases at V and 0 bases at J, with 12 bases in the middle. The CDR3 loop spans 14 amino acids. Germline loops: CDR1 SQVTM, CDR2 ANQGSEA. In nucleotides, the CDR3 is TGCAGCGTTGATCGTGGGACGGACTCCTACGAGCAGTACTTC. Its protein is CSVDRGTDSYEQYF.

The J gene is TRBJ1-1, the V gene TRBV13; TRBD1 matches 7 bases. V was pared by 4 bases and J by 6 bases, with 5 bases of the junction left unmatched. The CDR3 extends over 13 amino acids. CDR1 and CDR2 from the germline V gene are PRHDT and FYEKMQ (reference sequence). This chain's CDR3 is CASSSSGGAEAFF. CDR3 DNA sequence: TGTGCCAGCAGCTCCTCAGGGGGAGCTGAAGCTTTCTTT.

This chain uses TRBV11-2 with TRBJ2-7; D tentatively reads TRBD1 or TRBD2 (5 bases each). The CDR3 contains 16 residues. V lost 6 bases and J 2 bases, leaving 20 bases between the germline ends. Germline CDR1 SGHAT, CDR2 FQNNGV. The CDR3 DNA sequence: TGTGCCAGCAGTTTATCCCTCCCGGGACCTACCTACGAGCAGTACTTC. Protein product: CASSLSLPGPTYEQYF.

This clonotype was picked up a small number of times. The chain joins TRBV28 to TRBJ2-3; 13 bases match TRBD2. Germline V gene sequence: CDR1 MDHEN, CDR2 SYDVKM. Trimming removed 4 bases from V and 4 bases from J; junction bases left unmatched: 5. The CDR3 consists of 16 residues. DNA of the CDR3: TGTGCCAGCAGTTCCCCGGGACTAGCGGGACCAGATACGCAGTATTTT. Its protein is CASSSPGLAGPDTQYF.

This clonotype has only a few counts. This rearrangement joins TRBV6-1 to TRBJ2-3; no clear D gene. Germline V gene lookup returns CDR1 MNHNS and CDR2 SASEGT. The CDR3 loop spans 15 amino acids. V gave up 5 bases and J gave up 5 bases, with 17 bases separating them. This chain's CDR3 is CASSPSDSSEDTQYF. Here the CDR3 DNA reads TGTGCCAGCAGTCCGTCCGACTCCTCGGAAGATACGCAGTATTTT.

This clonotype was detected many times. The chain has TRBV3-1 and TRBJ2-3; tentative D call: TRBD1 (6 bases). V lost 1 base and J 2 bases, leaving 13 bases between the germline ends. This CDR3 contains 16 residues. Germline V gene lookup returns CDR1 LGHDT and CDR2 YNNKEL (reference sequence). The CDR3 spells CASSQGWAGDTDTQYF. In DNA form, the CDR3 reads TGTGCCAGCAGCCAAGGTTGGGCAGGGGACACAGATACGCAGTATTTT.

J is TRBJ2-1 and V is TRBV6-1, with TRBD2 matching 7 bases. Trimming took 3 bases from V and 0 from J; bases not matched to a gene: 14. This CDR3 is 19 amino acids long. Germline loops: CDR1 MNHNS, CDR2 SASEGT. The CDR3 here is CASSDIRDYGFSSYNEQFF. CDR3 in DNA: TGTGCCAGCAGTGACATCCGGGACTATGGCTTTAGCTCCTACAATGAGCAGTTCTTC.

The rearrangement links TRBV6-1 to TRBJ2-1; D may be TRBD1 or TRBD2 (6 bases each). Germline loops: CDR1 MNHNS, CDR2 SASEGT. The V and J ends lost 7 bases and 2 bases respectively, with 12 bases between them. The CDR3 has 14 amino acids. The CDR3 sequence is CASKGGGPYNEQFF. CDR3 DNA: TGTGCCAGCAAGGGGGGAGGTCCCTACAATGAGCAGTTCTTC.